This T cell receptor (beta chain) originates from a study of T-cell reconstitution after alpha-beta-depleted transplantation in children (dated by TCRdb to the mid-2010s). Regarding the research as a whole: Using TCR repertoire profiling, the study quantitatively followed how T-cell immune reconstitution unfolded in children after TCRalphabeta/CD19-depleted allogeneic hematopoietic cell transplantation. Summary of the overall study and its limitations: In some patients, the high TCRbeta diversity seen at day 60 was put down to recipient T cells and intrathymic progenitors that had survived conditioning. The apparently early alphabetaT-cell count recovery about two months after transplant was reportedly dependent on only several hundred rapidly expanded clones derived from non-depleted graft cells. Over subsequent months, a decline in hyperexpanded clone frequencies was noted, and after one year, T-cell counts and TCRbeta diversity were mostly ascribed to newly produced T cells.

The intended sense of this specimen's treatment or condition label: allogeneic hematopoietic cell transplantation with graft depleted of TCRalphabeta T cells and CD19 B cells. TCRalphabeta/CD19-depleted allogeneic hematopoietic cell grafts were given to the transplant recipients, all of whom were children. This clonotype was seen at least ten times. Its antigen remains undetermined. No per-base quality is available; no much larger clone lies one base away. V and J lose 2 bases and 7 bases, and a span of 15 bases separates them. The CDR3 measures 14 amino acids from cysteine to phenylalanine. Of the read, only the CDR3 DNA is kept; its 42 bases are in frame from base 1. Library preparation employed PCR. Reads for this sample came from an Illumina HiSeq 2500. TCR library preparation used molecular barcoding, with unique molecular identifiers applied to normalize quantification of the TCRbeta repertoire. The public reads were reanalyzed by TCRdb: fastp trimming at Q25, MiXCR alignment, in-frame beta chains only. Identical CDR3 protein sequences are pooled into one entry, listed with their most common genes and DNA. The sample records a few hundred thousand distinct CDR3 sequences, roughly 26% of which are singletons. Roughly 2.7% of the sample lies in the top ten.

In this chain, TRBV12-3 or TRBV12-4 is recombined with TRBJ2-7; the D segment could be TRBD1, given 6 matching bases. The sequencing used PBMCs, collected before TCRalphabeta/CD19-depleted stem cell transplant. The source of this sequence is a girl aged 2 to 10 with Fanconi anemia, due to receive a stem cell transplant. The sequence in DNA is TGTGCCAGCAGTTTAACAGGGTTACGTCGGGAGCAGTACTTC. This codes for CASSLTGLRREQYF.